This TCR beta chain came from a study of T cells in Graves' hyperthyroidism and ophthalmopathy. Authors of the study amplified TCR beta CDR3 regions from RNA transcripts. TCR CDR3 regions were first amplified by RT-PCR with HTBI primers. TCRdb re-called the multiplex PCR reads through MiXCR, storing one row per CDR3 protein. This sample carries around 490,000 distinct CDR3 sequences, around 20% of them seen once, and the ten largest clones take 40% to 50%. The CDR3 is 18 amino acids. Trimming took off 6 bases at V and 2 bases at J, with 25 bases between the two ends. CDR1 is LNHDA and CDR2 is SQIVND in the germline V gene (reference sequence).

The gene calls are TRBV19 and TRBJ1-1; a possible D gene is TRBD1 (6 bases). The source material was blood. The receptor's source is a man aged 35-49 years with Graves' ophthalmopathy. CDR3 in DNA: TGTGCCAGTAGGGACAGAGGGAGTTCGGAAGGGAGAAACACTGAAGCTTTCTTT. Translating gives CASRDRGSSEGRNTEAFF.